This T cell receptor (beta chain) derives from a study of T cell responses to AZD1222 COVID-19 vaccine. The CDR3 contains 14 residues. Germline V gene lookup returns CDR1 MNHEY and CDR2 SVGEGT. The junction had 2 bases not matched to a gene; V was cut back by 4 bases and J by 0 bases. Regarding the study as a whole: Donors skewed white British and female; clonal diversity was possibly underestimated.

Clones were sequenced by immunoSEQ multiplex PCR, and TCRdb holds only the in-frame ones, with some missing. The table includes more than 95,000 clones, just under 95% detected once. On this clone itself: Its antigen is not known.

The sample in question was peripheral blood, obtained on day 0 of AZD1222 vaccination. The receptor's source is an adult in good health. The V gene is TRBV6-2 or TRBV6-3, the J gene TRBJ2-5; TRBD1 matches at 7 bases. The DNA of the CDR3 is TGTGCCAGCAGTTGGGGACAGCACCAAGAGACCCAGTACTTC. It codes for CASSWGQHQETQYF.